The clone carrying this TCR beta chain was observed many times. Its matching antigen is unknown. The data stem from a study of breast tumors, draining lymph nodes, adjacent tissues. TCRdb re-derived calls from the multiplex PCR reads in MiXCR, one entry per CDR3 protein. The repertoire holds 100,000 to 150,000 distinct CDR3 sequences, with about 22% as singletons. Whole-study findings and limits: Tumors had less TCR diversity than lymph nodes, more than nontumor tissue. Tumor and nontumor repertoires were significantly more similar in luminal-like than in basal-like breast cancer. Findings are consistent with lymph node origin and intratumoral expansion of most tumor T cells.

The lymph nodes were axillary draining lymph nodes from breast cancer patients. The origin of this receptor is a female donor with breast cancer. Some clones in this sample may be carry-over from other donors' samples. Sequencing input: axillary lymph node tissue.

Written as DNA, the CDR3 is TGTGCCAGCAGTTACTCCCTGACTAGCGGCGGTCTCTACGAGCAGTACTTC. As protein: CASSYSLTSGGLYEQYF. The genes are TRBV6-5 and TRBJ2-7, with 9 positions matching TRBD2. Per the germline V gene, CDR1 is MNHEY and CDR2 is SVGAGI. The CDR3 sequence is 17 residues long. The V gene end was trimmed by 0 bases and the J gene end by 3 bases; junction bases not matched to a gene: 9.